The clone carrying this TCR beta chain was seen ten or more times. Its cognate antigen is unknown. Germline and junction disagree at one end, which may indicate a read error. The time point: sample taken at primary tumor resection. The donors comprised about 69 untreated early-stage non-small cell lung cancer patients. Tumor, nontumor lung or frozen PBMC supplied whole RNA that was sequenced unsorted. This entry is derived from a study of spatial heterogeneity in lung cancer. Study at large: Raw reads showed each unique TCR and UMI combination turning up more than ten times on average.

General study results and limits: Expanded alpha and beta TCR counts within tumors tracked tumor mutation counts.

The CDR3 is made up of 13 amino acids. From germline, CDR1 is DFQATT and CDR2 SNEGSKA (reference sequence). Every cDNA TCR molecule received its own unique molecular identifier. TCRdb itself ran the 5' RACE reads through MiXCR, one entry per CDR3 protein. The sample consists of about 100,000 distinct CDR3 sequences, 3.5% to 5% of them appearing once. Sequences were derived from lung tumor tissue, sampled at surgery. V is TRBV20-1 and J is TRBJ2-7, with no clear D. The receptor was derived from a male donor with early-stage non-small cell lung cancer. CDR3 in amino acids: CSARGQMTYELYF. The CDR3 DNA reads TGCAGTGCTAGAGGGCAGATGACCTACGAGCTGTACTTC.